Below are 15 T cell receptor beta chains sequenced from a single sample in a study of T-cell memory formation after mild COVID-19. TCRdb independently ran MiXCR on the 5' RACE reads; one entry per CDR3 protein. The sample has around 420,000 distinct CDR3 sequences; roughly 26% are singletons. Specimen: PBMCs or a T cell subset sorted from them (not recorded which). Receptors were obtained from an adult woman who had mild COVID-19 (a few samples of this study predate the infection). Cell type and time point are not known.

This clonotype was counted only a few times. J is TRBJ1-2 and V is TRBV19; the D is unclear. Germline V CDR1 and CDR2: LNHDA, SQIVND (reference sequence). The V gene lost 2 bases and the J gene lost 6 bases, with 16 bases spanning the gap. This CDR3 is built from 15 residues. CDR3 loop: CASSILRHQDHGYTF. CDR3 nucleotide sequence: TGTGCCAGTAGTATACTCCGACATCAGGACCATGGCTACACCTTC.

This chain links TRBV6-5 with TRBJ1-2; 7 bases map to TRBD1. This CDR3 has 12 residues. Germline V lookup: CDR1 MNHEY, CDR2 SVGAGI. Trimming removed 6 bases from V and 8 bases from J; junction bases left unmatched: 6. The CDR3 sequence is CASRPQGWGYTF. In nucleotides, the CDR3 is TGTGCCAGCAGACCACAGGGGTGGGGCTACACCTTC.

This clonotype was seen a single time. The rearrangement links TRBV7-2 to TRBJ1-2; no reliable D call. The germline gives CDR1 SGHTA, CDR2 FQGNSA. V shed 3 bases and J shed 2 bases, with 13 bases lying between them. The CDR3 runs 15 residues. DNA of the CDR3: TGTGCCAGCAGCTTTGGTCCATCGGCCAACTATGGCTACACCTTC. Amino acid sequence: CASSFGPSANYGYTF.

V is TRBV6-5 and J is TRBJ2-3; perhaps TRBD2 as D (5 bases). This CDR3 region has 15 residues. The germline gives CDR1 MNHEY, CDR2 SVGAGI. V dropped 0 bases and J dropped 4 bases, with 11 bases sitting between them. The CDR3 is CASSYSPSEADTQYF. Here the CDR3 DNA reads TGTGCCAGCAGTTACTCACCGTCGGAGGCAGATACGCAGTATTTT.

This chain links TRBV27 with TRBJ1-1; no definite D call. CDR3 size: 15 residues. The ends were cut back, 2 bases at V and 6 bases at J, with 16 bases in the middle. Looked up from germline, CDR1 is MNHEY and CDR2 is SMNVEV (reference sequence). CDR3 region: CASSLAPPDVSEAFF. In DNA, the CDR3 is TGTGCCAGCAGTTTAGCCCCGCCGGACGTTTCTGAAGCTTTCTTT.

The chain joins TRBV7-9 to TRBJ1-2, with no clear D. The CDR3 sequence is 12 residues long. Trimming stripped 5 bases from V and 6 bases from J, with 10 bases between. The germline V gene has CDR1 SEHNR and CDR2 FQNEAQ (reference sequence). CDR3 DNA: TGTGCCAGCAGCAGAAGACTAGATGGCTACACCTTC. Translated: CASSRRLDGYTF.

The chain has TRBV20-1 and TRBJ2-1; 10 bases align to TRBD2. V gave up 3 bases and J gave up 8 bases; unmatched junction bases: 13. Germline V lookup: CDR1 DFQATT, CDR2 SNEGSKA (reference sequence). There are 16 residues in the CDR3. The chain's CDR3 is CSASSPASGRRDEQFF. CDR3 nucleotides: TGCAGTGCTAGCAGCCCTGCTAGCGGGAGAAGAGATGAGCAGTTCTTC.

V is TRBV19 and J is TRBJ1-2; a weak D match, TRBD1 (5 bases). CDR1 and CDR2 from the germline V gene are LNHDA and SQIVND (reference sequence). Deletions cut 5 bases from V and 4 bases from J, with 17 bases between. The CDR3 extends over 15 amino acids. CDR3 sequence reads: CASSVTDEGPYGYTF. CDR3 in DNA: TGTGCCAGTAGTGTGACAGACGAAGGACCCTATGGCTACACCTTC.

This clonotype was observed a few times. The genes are TRBV5-1 and TRBJ1-6; tentatively, D is TRBD1 (6 bases). CDR1 and CDR2 from the germline V gene are SGHRS and YFSETQ. The CDR3 covers 14 residues. V lost 2 bases and J lost 7, with 10 bases in between. As DNA, the CDR3 is TGCGCCAGCAGCTTTCCCAGGGGCAATTCACCCCTCCACTTT. It encodes CASSFPRGNSPLHF.

The chain has TRBV4-2 and TRBJ1-1; D remains ambiguous. The germline CDR1 and CDR2 sequences are LGHNA and YNFKEQ. The CDR3 runs to 15 residues. The V end lost 0 bases, the J end lost 4 bases, and 12 bases lay between the germline ends. The CDR3 reads CASSQDSGLFTEAFF. Here the CDR3 DNA reads TGTGCCAGCAGCCAAGATTCCGGGTTATTCACTGAAGCTTTCTTT.

The rearrangement joins TRBV30 to TRBJ2-1, with 7 bases aligning to TRBD1. Germline trimming cut 3 bases from V and 3 bases from J; bases unmatched to any gene: 2. Looked up from germline, CDR1 is GTSNPN and CDR2 is SVGIG (reference sequence). CDR3 length equals 13 residues. The CDR3 coding sequence is TGTGCCTGGAGGGGGGACAGCTACAATGAGCAGTTCTTC. Encoded protein: CAWRGDSYNEQFF.

The chain carries TRBV24-1 and TRBJ2-7; 10 bases agree with TRBD1. Trimming cost V 3 bases and J 2 bases; bases outside gene matches: 3. CDR1 KGHDR and CDR2 SFDVKD come from the germline V gene. This CDR3 comprises 15 residues. CDR3 nucleotide sequence: TGTGCCACCAGTGATGGGACAGGGGATCCCTACGAGCAGTACTTC. It yields the protein CATSDGTGDPYEQYF.

This chain connects TRBV2 to TRBJ1-2; TRBD1 is a possible D gene (5 bases). The CDR3 consists of 13 residues. Germline values: CDR1 SNHLY, CDR2 FYNNEI. The V end lost 6 bases, the J end lost 3 bases, and 11 bases lay between the germline ends. The CDR3 coding sequence is TGTGCCAGCAGGGGGCTGGGTTACTATGGCTACACCTTC. Translation: CASRGLGYYGYTF.

The rearrangement uses TRBV10-3 and TRBJ1-1; weak D call: TRBD1 (6 bases). In germline, CDR1 is ENHRY, CDR2 SYGVKD. With 6 bases removed from V and 3 bases from J, the gap between germline ends came to 11 bases. CDR3 length equals 13 residues. The CDR3 reads CAIRGQPDTEAFF. The CDR3 DNA reads TGTGCCATCAGAGGACAGCCTGACACTGAAGCTTTCTTT.

The genes are TRBV12-3 or TRBV12-4 and TRBJ2-7; D is unresolved. The CDR3 is 12 residues long. V lost 8 bases to trimming and J lost 6 bases, with 14 bases between them. CDR3 loop: CASGKYLGEQYF. The CDR3 coding sequence is TGTGCCAGCGGGAAATACTTGGGCGAGCAGTACTTC.